The 2 T cell receptor beta chains reported below all come from one sample, sequenced in a study of cytomegalovirus exposure and HLA in healthy donors. 13 Jbeta primers and 60 Vbeta primers were used for the PCR. TCRdb keeps only in-frame clones here, not all; method: immunoSEQ multiplex PCR. The sample shows tens of thousands of clones, 67% of them seen only once. Sequences were obtained from PBMCs. These receptors were collected from a woman in her forties or fifties in good health and CMV-seropositive.

The chain carries TRBV10-1 and TRBJ2-5, with 9 bases identical to TRBD1. V dropped 8 bases and J dropped 5; count of bases not matched to a gene: 9. The CDR3 is 14 amino acids. Germline V gene sequence: CDR1 WNHNN, CDR2 SYGVQD (reference sequence). In nucleotides, the CDR3 is TGCGCCAGCGGACCGGGACAGGGAGATGAGACCCAGTACTTC. It translates to CASGPGQGDETQYF.

This chain uses TRBV19 with TRBJ1-5; no reliable D call. Trimming pared 9 bases from V and 0 bases from J, leaving 9 bases between. CDR3 length: 13 residues. CDR1 and CDR2 from the germline V gene are LNHDA and SQIVND (reference sequence). Here the CDR3 DNA reads TGTGCCAGCAATACACATAGCAATCAGCCCCAGCATTTT. Amino acids: CASNTHSNQPQHF. Full variable domain (outside the CDR3, taken from reference TRBV19 and TRBJ1-5): DGGITQSPKYLFRKEGQNVTLSCEQNLNHDAMYWYRQDPGQGLRLIYYSQIVNDFQKGDIAEGYSVSREKKESFPLTVTSAQKNPTAFYLCASNTHSNQPQHFGDGTRLSIL.